This T cell receptor (beta chain) comes out of a study of blood T cell repertoires in COVID-19. V was clipped by 2 bases and J by 3 bases, with 14 bases between them. This CDR3 is 16 amino acids long. CDR1 MDHEN and CDR2 SYDVKM come from the germline V gene. Libraries were prepared by immunoSEQ multiplex PCR; TCRdb keeps only in-frame clonotypes and omits some of them. The sample has about 140,000 clones, about 87% seen once; the top ten hold about 11%. This receptor was taken from a man aged 55 to 69 who had recovered from COVID-19. The chain combines TRBV28 with TRBJ1-3; D gene unclear. The sample was PBMCs or T cells enriched from blood (not recorded which). This CDR3 reads CASSLGGGAGGNTIYF. The CDR3 coding sequence is TGTGCCAGCAGTTTAGGAGGTGGCGCTGGTGGAAACACCATATATTTT.